The 20 T cell receptor beta chains reported below all come from one sample, sequenced in a study of PD-1 blockade in classical Hodgkin lymphoma. All patients experienced relapse after autologous stem cell transplantation, and brentuximab vedotin exposure was variable. TCRdb keeps only in-frame clones here, not all; method: immunoSEQ multiplex PCR. The table lists about 110,000 clones, roughly nine tenths of them singletons. This sample comprised peripheral blood mononuclear cells (PBMCs), obtained before the second cycle of nivolumab. These receptors were collected from a human donor with classical Hodgkin lymphoma.

The chain links TRBV5-4 to TRBJ1-2; tentatively, D is TRBD1 (5 bases). Trimming left V 4 bases short and J 5 bases short, with 15 bases between. The CDR3 extends over 14 amino acids. The V gene's germline CDR1 is SGHNT and CDR2 YYREEE (reference sequence). CDR3: CASSPGGDPYGYTF. Written as DNA, the CDR3 is TGTGCCAGCAGCCCGGGGGGGGATCCTTATGGCTACACCTTC.

The V and J genes are TRBV2 and TRBJ1-1, with 7 bases identical to TRBD1. Germline CDR1 SNHLY, CDR2 FYNNEI. J was trimmed by 0 bases and V by 11 bases; bases with no gene match: 9. The CDR3 extends over 14 amino acids. The CDR3 loop is CALFGTALNTEAFF. The CDR3 bases are TGTGCCCTTTTTGGGACAGCCCTGAACACTGAAGCTTTCTTT.

This clone was counted a single time. The V gene is TRBV19, the J gene TRBJ1-5; D call uncertain. CDR1 is LNHDA and CDR2 is SQIVND in the germline V gene (reference sequence). The CDR3 sequence is 15 residues long. Trimming shortened V by 5 bases and J by 1 base, and 12 bases separated the two germline ends. In DNA form, the CDR3 reads TGTGCCAGTAGTCGGGGTCTACGGAGCAATCAGCCCCAGCATTTT. This codes for CASSRGLRSNQPQHF.

This clone was counted only a few times. The chain has TRBV5-1 and TRBJ1-2; D uncertain. The CDR3 runs 10 residues. Germline CDR1 is SGHRS and CDR2 is YFSETQ. The V end lost 2 bases, the J end lost 6 bases, and 2 bases lay between the germline ends. CDR3 in amino acids: CASSFDGYTF. The CDR3 DNA reads as TGCGCCAGCAGCTTCGATGGCTACACCTTC.

The chain is built from TRBV28 and TRBJ2-7; 10 bases are a match to TRBD2. The CDR3 length is 17 residues. In germline, CDR1 is MDHEN, CDR2 SYDVKM. V trimming: 5 bases; J trimming: 4 bases; junction bases outside the gene matches: 14. The CDR3 coding sequence is TGTGCCAGCAGTATAACTAGCGGGAAAGTTCTAGTGTACGAGCAGTACTTC. This translates into CASSITSGKVLVYEQYF.

The chain couples TRBV10-2 to TRBJ1-1; a weak D match, TRBD1 (5 bases). The CDR3 runs to 15 residues. The ends were cut back, 0 bases at V and 0 bases at J, with 8 bases in the middle. Looked up from germline, CDR1 is WSHSY and CDR2 is SAAADI. CDR3 bases: TGCGCCAGCAGTGAGTCCGGGACGGTGAACACTGAAGCTTTCTTT. Protein sequence: CASSESGTVNTEAFF.

V usage is TRBV2 and J usage is TRBJ2-7; the match to TRBD2 covers 9 bases. CDR1 SNHLY and CDR2 FYNNEI come from the germline V gene. V was pared by 5 bases and J by 4 bases, with 9 bases of the junction left unmatched. The CDR3 has 15 amino acids. The CDR3 region has the DNA TGTGCCAGCAGTTTGGGCGGGAGGGCCTCGTACGAGCAGTACTTC. This sequence encodes CASSLGGRASYEQYF.

CDR3 in amino acids: CASSPRASGGSTDTQYF. Written as DNA, the CDR3 is TGTGCCAGCAGCCCGCGGGCTAGCGGGGGTAGCACAGATACGCAGTATTTT. V is TRBV7-8 and J is TRBJ2-3; 10 bases are a match to TRBD2. CDR3 length: 17 amino acids. Germline V lookup: CDR1 SGHVS, CDR2 FQNEAQ. V dropped 5 bases and J dropped 0; count of bases not matched to a gene: 8.

The genes are TRBV4-2 and TRBJ1-3; TRBD1 matches at 12 bases. CDR1 and CDR2 from the germline V gene are LGHNA and YNFKEQ. This CDR3 has 17 residues. The V segment lost 2 bases and the J segment 4 bases; nucleotides outside the gene matches: 6. CDR3 in amino acids: CASSQIPGQGAGNTIYF. The CDR3 coding sequence is TGTGCCAGCAGCCAAATCCCGGGACAGGGGGCAGGAAACACCATATATTTT.

V and J are TRBV18 and TRBJ1-1; no clear D gene. V was clipped by 3 bases and J by 4 bases, with 12 bases between them. Germline V CDR1 and CDR2: KGHSH, LQKENI. The CDR3 extends over 14 amino acids. This CDR3 is CASSPKEGVTEAFF. Written as DNA, the CDR3 is TGTGCCAGCTCACCGAAGGAAGGTGTCACTGAAGCTTTCTTT.

The rearrangement joins TRBV10-3 to TRBJ2-5; D uncertain. Trimming left V 8 bases short and J 4 bases short, with 11 bases between. The CDR3 sequence is 12 residues long. Germline V gene sequence: CDR1 ENHRY, CDR2 SYGVKD. CDR3: CAIGKTGETQYF. Written as DNA, the CDR3 is TGTGCCATCGGGAAGACTGGAGAGACCCAGTACTTC.

This clone was observed once. This chain connects TRBV11-2 to TRBJ1-1, with D perhaps TRBD1 (6 bases). Germline CDR1 and CDR2: SGHAT and FQNNGV. CDR3 size: 16 residues. V was cut by 5 bases and J by 1 base, with 17 bases left in between. This CDR3 reads CASSLTGGSGNTEAFF. CDR3 bases: TGTGCCAGCAGCCTAACTGGGGGCAGTGGGAACACTGAAGCTTTCTTT.

The J gene is TRBJ2-5, the V gene TRBV28; D gene ambiguous. Germline assignment: CDR1 MDHEN and CDR2 SYDVKM. The CDR3 contains 11 residues. Trimming removed 6 bases from V and 4 bases from J, with 6 bases in between. The CDR3 region is CASRGPETQYF. DNA for the CDR3: TGTGCCAGCAGGGGCCCAGAGACCCAGTACTTC.

The chain employs TRBV10-3 and TRBJ2-7; 11 nucleotides line up with TRBD1. CDR1 and CDR2 (germline): ENHRY, SYGVKD. This CDR3 has 15 amino acids. Trimming at V came to 2 bases and at J to 3 bases, leaving 3 bases not matched to a gene. DNA for the CDR3: TGTGCCATCAGTGAGCCAGGGACAGGGGGCTACGAGCAGTACTTC. Its translation is CAISEPGTGGYEQYF.

Only one count was recorded for this clone. The chain combines TRBV5-1 with TRBJ1-1, with unresolved D. Trimming took 7 bases from V and 0 from J, leaving 10 bases between them. The CDR3 covers 13 residues. In germline, CDR1 is SGHRS, CDR2 YFSETQ. CDR3: CASGAAMNTEAFF. The CDR3 bases are TGCGCCAGCGGAGCGGCGATGAACACTGAAGCTTTCTTT. Filled out from reference TRBV5-1 and TRBJ1-1, the complete variable domain reads KAGVTQTPRYLIKTRGQQVTLSCSPISGHRSVSWYQQTPGQGLQFLFEYFSETQRNKGNFPGRFSGRQFSNSRSEMNVSTLELGDSALYLCASGAAMNTEAFFGQGTRLTVV.

V is TRBV7-9 and J is TRBJ2-7; D gene uncertain. Germline loops: CDR1 SEHNR, CDR2 FQNEAQ (reference sequence). The CDR3 has 13 residues. V lost 1 base and J 4 bases, leaving 8 bases between the germline ends. The CDR3 bases are TGTGCCAGCAGCTTAGTTCTCAGTTACGAGCAGTACTTC. This codes for CASSLVLSYEQYF.

The rearrangement joins TRBV7-9 to TRBJ1-2, with a weak D call TRBD1 (6 bases). V lost 7 bases to trimming and J lost 2 bases, with 14 bases between them. The CDR3 extends over 14 amino acids. Per germline, CDR1 SEHNR and CDR2 FQNEAQ (reference sequence). The CDR3 is CASTRARGNYGYTF. CDR3 in DNA: TGTGCCAGCACCCGAGCCAGGGGAAACTATGGCTACACCTTC.

This clone has only one observation. The chain is built from TRBV4-1 and TRBJ2-3, with D unresolved. Germline V lookup: CDR1 MGHRA, CDR2 YSYEKL. The CDR3 extends over 15 amino acids. V dropped 1 base and J dropped 4 bases, with 12 bases sitting between them. DNA for the CDR3: TGCGCCAGCAGCCAAGTGATGGGCGGTTCAGATACGCAGTATTTT. Its translation is CASSQVMGGSDTQYF.

This clone has only one observation. The chain combines TRBV6-5 with TRBJ2-7; no definite D call. V lost 5 bases, J lost 6 bases, and 14 bases lay in between. This CDR3 contains 13 residues. CDR1 is MNHEY and CDR2 is SVGAGI in the germline V gene. The CDR3 reads CASSPDPSGEQYF. The DNA of the CDR3 is TGTGCCAGCAGTCCGGACCCCTCGGGCGAGCAGTACTTC.

The V call is TRBV2, the J call TRBJ1-3; the D is unclear. The CDR3 length is 14 residues. Trimming left V 4 bases short and J 4 bases short, with 11 bases between. Germline lookup yields CDR1 SNHLY and CDR2 FYNNEI. The CDR3 here is CASSVSPNGNTIYF. The CDR3 DNA reads as TGTGCCAGCAGTGTATCCCCTAACGGAAACACCATATATTTT.